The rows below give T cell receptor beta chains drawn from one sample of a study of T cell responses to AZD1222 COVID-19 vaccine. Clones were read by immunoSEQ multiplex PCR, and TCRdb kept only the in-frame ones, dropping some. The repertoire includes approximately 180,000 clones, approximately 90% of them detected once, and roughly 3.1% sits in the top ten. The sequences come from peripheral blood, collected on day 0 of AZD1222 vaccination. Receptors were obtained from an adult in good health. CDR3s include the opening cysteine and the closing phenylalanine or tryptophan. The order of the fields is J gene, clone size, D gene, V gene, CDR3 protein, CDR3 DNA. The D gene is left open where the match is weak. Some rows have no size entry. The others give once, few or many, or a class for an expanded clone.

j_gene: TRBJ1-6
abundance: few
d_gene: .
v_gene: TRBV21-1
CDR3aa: CASSKPFGQGYNSPLHF
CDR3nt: TGTGCCAGCAGCAAACCTTTCGGGCAGGGTTATAATTCACCCCTCCACTTT

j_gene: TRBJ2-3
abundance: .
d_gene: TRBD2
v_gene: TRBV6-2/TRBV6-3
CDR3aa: CASSKRPASGQDTQYF
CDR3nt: TGTGCCAGCAGTAAACGACCGGCTAGCGGGCAAGATACGCAGTATTTT

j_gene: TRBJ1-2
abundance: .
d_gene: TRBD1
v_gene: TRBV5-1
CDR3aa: CASSLVDKDRGGYGYTF
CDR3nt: TGCGCCAGCAGCTTGGTCGATAAGGACAGGGGCGGCTATGGCTACACCTTC

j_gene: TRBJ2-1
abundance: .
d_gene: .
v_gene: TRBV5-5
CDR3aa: CASSPGAAWTGEQFF
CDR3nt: TGTGCCAGCAGCCCCGGTGCTGCCTGGACGGGTGAGCAGTTCTTC

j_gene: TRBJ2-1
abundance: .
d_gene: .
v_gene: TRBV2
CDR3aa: CASRTGRNNEQFF
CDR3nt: TGTGCCAGCAGGACAGGACGCAACAATGAGCAGTTCTTC

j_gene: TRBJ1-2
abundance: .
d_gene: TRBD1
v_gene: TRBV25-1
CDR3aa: CASSGTDRGRFYGYTF
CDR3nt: TGTGCCAGCAGTGGAACGGACAGGGGACGATTCTATGGCTACACCTTC

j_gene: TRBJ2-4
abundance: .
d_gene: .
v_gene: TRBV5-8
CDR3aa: CASSFEGAAKNIQYF
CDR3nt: TGTGCCAGCAGCTTTGAAGGGGCGGCCAAAAACATTCAGTACTTC

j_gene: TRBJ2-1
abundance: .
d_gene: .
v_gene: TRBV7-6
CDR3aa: CASSLVDSSANEQFF
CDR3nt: TGTGCCAGCAGCTTAGTAGACAGCTCAGCCAATGAGCAGTTCTTC

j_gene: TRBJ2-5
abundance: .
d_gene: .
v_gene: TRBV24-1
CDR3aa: CATEGQTLQETQYF
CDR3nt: TGTGCCACCGAAGGACAGACCCTCCAAGAGACCCAGTACTTC

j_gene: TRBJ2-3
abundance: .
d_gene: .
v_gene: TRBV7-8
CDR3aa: CASSSGLAQDTQYF
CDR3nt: TGTGCCAGCAGCTCCGGACTCGCACAGGATACGCAGTATTTT

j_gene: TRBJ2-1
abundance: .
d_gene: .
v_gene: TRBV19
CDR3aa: CASSPGLRLGYNEQFF
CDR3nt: TGTGCCAGTAGCCCGGGACTCCGCCTTGGGTACAATGAGCAGTTCTTC

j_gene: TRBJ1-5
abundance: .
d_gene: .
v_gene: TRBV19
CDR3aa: CASSISGTLSNQPQHF
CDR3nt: TGTGCCAGTAGCATTTCCGGGACACTTAGCAATCAGCCCCAGCATTTT

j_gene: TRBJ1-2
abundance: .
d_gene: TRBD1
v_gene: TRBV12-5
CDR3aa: CASGLGDRVASNYGYTF
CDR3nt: TGTGCTAGTGGTTTGGGGGACAGGGTGGCATCTAACTATGGCTACACCTTC

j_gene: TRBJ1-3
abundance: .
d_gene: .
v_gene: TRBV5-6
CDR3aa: CASSFRINSGNTIYF
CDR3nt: TGTGCCAGCAGCTTCAGGATAAACTCTGGAAACACCATATATTTT

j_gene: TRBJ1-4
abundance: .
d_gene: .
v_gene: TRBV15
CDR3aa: CATRGVRNEKLFF
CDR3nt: TGTGCCACCAGAGGGGTGAGAAATGAAAAACTGTTTTTT

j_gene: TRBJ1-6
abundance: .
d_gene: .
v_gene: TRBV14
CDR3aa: CASSQDLRGSSPLHF
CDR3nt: TGTGCCAGCAGCCAAGATCTGCGGGGAAGTTCACCCCTCCACTTT

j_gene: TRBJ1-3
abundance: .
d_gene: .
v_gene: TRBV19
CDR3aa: CASIADGAYSGNTIYF
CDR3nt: TGTGCCAGTATTGCCGATGGGGCCTACTCTGGAAACACCATATATTTT